The sequence of this T cell receptor beta chain was determined in a study of blood T cell repertoires in COVID-19. Whole-study context: From the United States, Italy and Spain came samples of acute and convalescent COVID-19. The analysed material was cDNA or gDNA that came from T cells, B-cell-depleted T cells, or PBMCs.

Germline V gene sequence: CDR1 SNHLY, CDR2 FYNNEI. This CDR3 has 15 amino acids. V was shortened by 2 bases and J by 3 bases, with 13 bases between the two germline ends. Per the study methods: Estimation of nucleated cell counts was performed using reference gene primer amplification. The protocol was immunoSEQ multiplex PCR, while the TCRdb copy is restricted to in-frame clones and leaves out a portion. V and J calls and clone size follow that table, whereas D and trimming were derived from the DNA. The repertoire holds 200,000 to 250,000 clones, with about 86% as singletons. The sequencing input was peripheral blood. The V and J genes are TRBV2 and TRBJ1-1, with TRBD1 as a possible D gene (5 bases). The TCR originated in a woman in her twenties or thirties who had recovered from COVID-19. The DNA for the CDR3 is TGTGCCAGCAGTGAAATCAGTCCCAGGGACACTGAAGCTTTCTTT. Residues: CASSEISPRDTEAFF.